The clone carrying this T cell receptor (beta chain) was recorded a few times. Its target is not known. The sample belongs to a study of T cells after yellow fever vaccination. At the level of the study: Fractions low in cell number were prepared with SMART-Seq v4 Ultra Low Input.

Universal primer sites and UMIs were introduced during 5'RACE template-switching synthesis of TCR cDNA. TCRdb re-called the 5' RACE reads through MiXCR, storing one row per CDR3 protein. The sample contains approximately 93,000 distinct CDR3 sequences, 4.5% to 6% of which appear only once. CDR1 is MRHNA and CDR2 is SNTAGT in the germline V gene. V was shortened by 6 bases and J by 6 bases, with 18 bases between the two germline ends. This CDR3 comprises 15 residues. Overall study findings and caveats: Post-booster reappearance was seen for most primary-vaccination clones (nearly 97% CD4, about 88% CD8). There was a possibility that FACS-sorted repertoires contained abundant clonotypes contaminating from the bulk population.

The clonotype was recovered from a man in his late teens or twenties who received the YFV17D yellow fever vaccine. Here the sequenced sample was CD8+ T cells sorted from PBMCs, taken 10 days after the yellow fever booster vaccination. The chain carries TRBV6-4 and TRBJ2-1; D is perhaps TRBD1 (6 bases). CDR3 sequence (DNA): TGTGCCAGCAGCGAACGGGACAACTTAGTCAATGAGCAGTTCTTC. Amino acids: CASSERDNLVNEQFF.